A selection of T cell receptor beta chains follows, all from one sample in a study of OX40 agonist ivuxolimab in advanced cancers. Assay used: immunoSEQ multiplex PCR; TCRdb lists only in-frame clones, some missing. The sample consists of about 40,000 clones, approximately 88% of them appearing once. The sequenced sample was CD4+ or CD8+ T cells sorted from blood, obtained in a trial of the OX40 agonist ivuxolimab. The source is an adult with an advanced solid tumor such as melanoma, head and neck, liver or kidney cancer. Each CDR3 is given without its conserved first and last residue.

j_gene: TRBJ1-1; v_gene: TRBV6-5; CDR3aa: ASRPGTHDPEAF
j_gene: TRBJ2-1; v_gene: TRBV6-5; CDR3aa: ASSSGSPREQF
j_gene: TRBJ2-7; v_gene: TRBV7-3; CDR3aa: ASSLTPTGHEQY
j_gene: TRBJ1-6; v_gene: TRBV9; CDR3aa: ASSVGPFSYNSPLH
j_gene: TRBJ2-1; v_gene: TRBV27; CDR3aa: ASSLLSPSGQNEQF
j_gene: TRBJ2-4; v_gene: TRBV27; CDR3aa: ASSLSRAQNIQY
j_gene: TRBJ2-5; v_gene: TRBV4-2; CDR3aa: ASSPSLGPLQETQY
j_gene: TRBJ2-1; v_gene: TRBV27; CDR3aa: ASSFRGAEQF
j_gene: TRBJ2-7; v_gene: TRBV30; CDR3aa: AWSDGYEQY
j_gene: TRBJ2-7; v_gene: TRBV4-1; CDR3aa: ASSLQFRLAGDYEQY
j_gene: TRBJ2-7; v_gene: TRBV28; CDR3aa: ASTPPRGRQY
j_gene: TRBJ2-7; v_gene: TRBV5-4; CDR3aa: ASSLFGYHEQY
j_gene: TRBJ1-4; v_gene: TRBV27; CDR3aa: ASRPLTARSNEKLF
j_gene: TRBJ1-1; v_gene: TRBV30; CDR3aa: AWSVYSVEAF
j_gene: TRBJ1-6; v_gene: TRBV28; CDR3aa: ASKPLPGVTSPLH
j_gene: TRBJ1-3; v_gene: TRBV2; CDR3aa: ASSEVAGNTIY
j_gene: TRBJ2-1; v_gene: TRBV7-3; CDR3aa: ASSLQGNEQF
j_gene: TRBJ2-7; v_gene: TRBV27; CDR3aa: ASSYTGGGSYEQY
j_gene: TRBJ1-5; v_gene: TRBV27; CDR3aa: ASSFPGKEGNQPQH
j_gene: TRBJ2-7; v_gene: TRBV10-1; CDR3aa: ASFWGAYEQY
j_gene: TRBJ2-5; v_gene: TRBV9; CDR3aa: ASSVETQY
j_gene: TRBJ1-4; v_gene: TRBV6-1; CDR3aa: ASSDPGSPQLNEKLF
j_gene: TRBJ2-3; v_gene: TRBV5-6; CDR3aa: ASSSSTGLGTDTQY
j_gene: TRBJ2-3; v_gene: TRBV27; CDR3aa: ASSLVGGPTITDTQY
j_gene: TRBJ2-7; v_gene: TRBV7-9; CDR3aa: ASSLVRDRDYEQY
j_gene: TRBJ2-1; v_gene: TRBV28; CDR3aa: ASSLTGNYNEQF
j_gene: TRBJ2-4; v_gene: TRBV28; CDR3aa: ASSLGTGSDIQY
j_gene: TRBJ2-1; v_gene: TRBV11-3; CDR3aa: ASSFPLVDPWGFNEQF
j_gene: TRBJ2-7; v_gene: TRBV7-9; CDR3aa: ASSIKRGTSLIYEQY
j_gene: TRBJ2-7; v_gene: TRBV6-5; CDR3aa: ASSYNGYSNEQY
j_gene: TRBJ2-7; v_gene: TRBV29-1; CDR3aa: SVYTGNSYEQY
j_gene: TRBJ2-7; v_gene: TRBV5-8; CDR3aa: ASSTRQGGEQY
j_gene: TRBJ2-7; v_gene: TRBV28; CDR3aa: ASRPEGGSYEQY
j_gene: TRBJ1-2; v_gene: TRBV4-1; CDR3aa: ASSVQGGYGYT
j_gene: TRBJ2-2; v_gene: TRBV7-6; CDR3aa: ASSLFLAGGNTGELF
j_gene: TRBJ1-1; v_gene: TRBV30; CDR3aa: AWSVGGQGKAMTEAF
j_gene: TRBJ2-7; v_gene: TRBV29-1; CDR3aa: SVETQEGAWEQY
j_gene: TRBJ2-5; v_gene: TRBV5-1; CDR3aa: ASSKLVLRESRETQY
j_gene: TRBJ2-1; v_gene: TRBV27; CDR3aa: ASRPLAGGDEQF
j_gene: TRBJ2-7; v_gene: TRBV7-9; CDR3aa: ASSGDGYEQY
j_gene: TRBJ1-1; v_gene: TRBV15; CDR3aa: ATSREKGTGVTEAF
j_gene: TRBJ1-2; v_gene: TRBV27; CDR3aa: ATLDRESDYGYT
j_gene: TRBJ2-5; v_gene: TRBV9; CDR3aa: ASSVRDSQETQY
j_gene: TRBJ2-5; v_gene: TRBV9; CDR3aa: ASNSGNKETQY
j_gene: TRBJ1-1; v_gene: TRBV4-1; CDR3aa: ASSQVFGPNTEAF
j_gene: TRBJ2-2; v_gene: TRBV5-6; CDR3aa: ASSRTSEITGELF
j_gene: TRBJ1-1; v_gene: TRBV27; CDR3aa: ASASRGEAF
j_gene: TRBJ2-7; v_gene: TRBV6-1; CDR3aa: ASSELAGAEQY
j_gene: TRBJ1-4; v_gene: TRBV7-8; CDR3aa: ASSWTQRGTNEKLF
j_gene: TRBJ1-4; v_gene: TRBV5-1; CDR3aa: ASSYDRGNEKLF
j_gene: TRBJ2-7; v_gene: TRBV28; CDR3aa: ATRTSGGSYEQY
j_gene: TRBJ2-7; v_gene: TRBV29-1; CDR3aa: SVRGTAYEQY
j_gene: TRBJ2-5; v_gene: TRBV4-2; CDR3aa: ASSQVGDLETQY
j_gene: TRBJ2-7; v_gene: TRBV4-2; CDR3aa: ASSQDSYEQY